The clone carrying this T cell receptor (beta chain) has only a few counts. What it binds is unknown. A junction end diverges from the germline sequence, so it may reflect a read error. This record belongs to a study of CD8+ T cells in alopecia areata. Study outcomes and limitations: Sequenced scalp T cells also include alphabeta T cells resident in normal skin. Mice gave a clearer picture of TCR sharing than patients did, possibly for HLA-related reasons. Higher clonality was seen in lesional scalp than in normal scalp, especially in alopecia totalis/universalis.

RNA, once extracted, was reverse transcribed into cDNA for use as the sequencing template. The table came from immunoSEQ multiplex PCR; TCRdb's copy has only in-frame clones and leaves some out. Among about 200,000 clones listed, just over 55% were seen once. The CDR3 totals 14 residues. CDR1 and CDR2 from the germline V gene are MNHEY and SVGAGI. PBMCs provided sorted CD4+ and CD8+ T cells. This rearrangement joins TRBV6-5 to TRBJ1-1, with 7 positions matching TRBD1. The sequence was obtained from a human donor in good health. Sequencing was performed on CD8+ T cells sorted from blood. CDR3 coding DNA: TGTGCCAGCAGTTACGGGCAGGGGGGGCCTGAGGCTTTCTTT. Translated: CASSYGQGGPEAFF.